What follows are 10 T cell receptor beta chains derived from one specimen sequenced in a study of T cell changes during pregnancy in multiple sclerosis. Some clones are missing from TCRdb's copy, which holds only in-frame ones; the method was immunoSEQ multiplex PCR. The repertoire holds 75,000 to 95,000 clones, with roughly 90% as singletons. The source was peripheral blood, collected before pregnancy. The receptors come from a female donor with multiple sclerosis, enrolled in a pregnancy study.

In nucleotides, the CDR3 is TGTGCCAGCAGTTTAATGGGGACAGGGCTGTTTGAAGCTTTCTTT. Its translation: CASSLMGTGLFEAFF. The chain combines TRBV27 with TRBJ1-1, with 9 bases lining up with TRBD1. CDR3 length: 15 residues. Germline V gene data show CDR1 as MNHEY and CDR2 as SMNVEV (reference sequence). Trimming cost V 2 bases and J 7 bases; bases outside gene matches: 8.

The V call is TRBV7-8, the J call TRBJ2-1; 11 bases align to TRBD2. This CDR3 comprises 17 residues. The germline V gene has CDR1 SGHVS and CDR2 FQNEAQ. V lost 3 bases to trimming and J lost 2 bases; unmatched junction nucleotides: 6. The CDR3 loop is CASSFQLLAGAYNEQFF. The CDR3 coding sequence is TGTGCCAGCAGCTTTCAATTACTAGCGGGAGCCTACAATGAGCAGTTCTTC.

The genes are TRBV7-9 and TRBJ1-4; D is possibly TRBD1 (6 bases). The germline V and J ends were trimmed by 0 bases and 3 bases, with 11 bases remaining between them. The CDR3 contains 16 residues. CDR1 and CDR2 from the germline V gene are SEHNR and FQNEAQ (reference sequence). The CDR3 loop reads CASSLAVGASNEKLFF. DNA of the CDR3: TGTGCCAGCAGCTTAGCCGTGGGGGCCTCTAATGAAAAACTGTTTTTT.

This chain links TRBV7-3 with TRBJ2-1, with 13 bases fitting TRBD2. This CDR3 has 15 amino acids. Germline loops: CDR1 SGHTA, CDR2 FQGTGA. J lost 5 bases, V lost 5 bases, and 3 bases had no gene match. CDR3 residues: CASSAGLAGDNEQFF. In nucleotides, the CDR3 is TGTGCCAGCAGCGCTGGACTAGCGGGGGACAATGAGCAGTTCTTC. Supplemented by reference TRBV7-3 and TRBJ2-1, the full variable domain reads GAGVSQTPSNKVTEKGKYVELRCDPISGHTALYWYRQSLGQGPEFLIYFQGTGAADDSGLPNDRFFAVRPEGSVSTLKIQRTERGDSAVYLCASSAGLAGDNEQFFGPGTRLTVL.

This chain connects TRBV30 to TRBJ1-4; D might be TRBD1 (5 bases). CDR1 GTSNPN and CDR2 SVGIG come from the germline V gene (reference sequence). This CDR3 is built from 14 residues. The ends were cut back, 2 bases at V and 8 bases at J, with 15 bases in the middle. The CDR3 DNA reads TGTGCCTGGAGTCCAGGGCAGGTTAACGAAAAACTGTTTTTT. It specifies CAWSPGQVNEKLFF.

This chain connects TRBV7-9 to TRBJ1-6; D remains unclear. The CDR3 has 12 amino acids. Germline V gene sequence: CDR1 SEHNR, CDR2 FQNEAQ (reference sequence). V lost 3 bases and J lost 14, with 11 bases in between. The CDR3 coding sequence is TGTGCCAGCAGCTTTAGTGAGGGCACCCTCCACTTT. Protein product: CASSFSEGTLHF.

J is TRBJ2-7 and V is TRBV5-5, with D maybe TRBD1 (5 bases). Trimming cost V 0 bases and J 4 bases, with 14 bases left between them. This CDR3 is 15 amino acids long. Looked up from germline, CDR1 is SGHKS and CDR2 is YYEKEE (reference sequence). In DNA, the CDR3 is TGTGCCAGCAGCTTGGGGGGCGCGCGGCCTTACGAGCAGTACTTC. Amino acids: CASSLGGARPYEQYF. Variable domain in full (rest from reference TRBV5-5 and TRBJ2-7): DAGVTQSPTHLIKTRGQQVTLRCSPISGHKSVSWYQQVLGQGPQFIFQYYEKEERGRGNFPDRFSARQFPNYSSELNVNALLLGDSALYLCASSLGGARPYEQYFGPGTRLTVT.

The chain uses TRBV30 and TRBJ1-2, with D possibly being TRBD1 (5 bases). The CDR3 contains 14 residues. V lost 0 bases to trimming and J lost 2 bases, with 10 bases between them. The germline V gene encodes CDR1 GTSNPN and CDR2 SVGIG (reference sequence). CDR3 loop: CAWSVNRKNYGYTF. The CDR3 DNA follows: TGTGCCTGGAGTGTCAACAGGAAAAACTATGGCTACACCTTC.

The CDR3 spells CASSKMVTGSYEQYF. CDR3 DNA sequence: TGTGCCAGCAGCAAAATGGTGACAGGTTCCTACGAGCAGTACTTC. The chain uses TRBV21-1 and TRBJ2-7; the D call TRBD1 from the table was never checked on the DNA. TRBV21-1 is described as a pseudogene. CDR3 size: 15 residues.

The chain recombines TRBV5-4 with TRBJ1-1; a weak D match, TRBD1 (6 bases). Germline CDR1 reads SGHNT; CDR2 reads YYREEE (reference sequence). The V and J ends lost 4 bases and 1 base respectively, with 8 bases between them. The CDR3 contains 13 residues. The CDR3 here is CASSTGSNTEAFF. CDR3 sequence (DNA): TGTGCCAGCAGCACAGGGTCGAACACTGAAGCTTTCTTT.